This T cell receptor (beta chain) was profiled in a study of vaccination and CD4 T cells after COVID-19 (dated by TCRdb to the early 2020s). In terms of the full investigation: The convalescent cohort included six males and four females, with two Hispanic individuals, seven Caucasians, two Asians and one multiracial person. Participants got two doses of the Pfizer-BioNTech BNT162b2 vaccine (n=8) or two doses of the Moderna mRNA-1273 vaccine (n=2). Post-COVID blood samples were collected from convalescent patients a median of approximately 93 days after diagnosis, with a range of about 30 to 161 days. The time from the second vaccine dose to post-vaccine blood sampling had a median of approximately 72 days and ranged from about 14 to 250 days. The cultures were stimulated with overlapping spike peptide pools from SARS-CoV-2 and from the common cold coronaviruses HCoV-NL63, HCoV-OC43 and HCoV-229E. In control cultures, a CEFX viral epitope pool was used as positive control, an HIV-1 Nef peptide pool was used as negative control, or no peptide was added. In some eleven COVID-19 convalescent patients and a handful of infection-naive healthy vaccine recipients, researchers compared the spike-specific CD4+ TCR repertoire from before mRNA vaccination with the repertoire from after. An earlier paper using these donors assessed, at the TCR clonotype level, memory CD4+ T cell crossreactivity between SARS-CoV-2 and common cold coronavirus spike proteins.

To prepare the library, PCR was applied. TCR sequencing of DNA from cultured CD4+ T cells used the Oncomine TCR Beta short-read assay at the Johns Hopkins FTIC core. The QIAamp micro DNA kit was used to extract genomic DNA from the cultured CD4+ T cells. Oncomine TCR Beta libraries from cultured CD4+ T cells were pooled with unique dual indexes and sequenced on an Illumina iSeq 100. Processing in the source paper ran as follows. Non-productive sequences were filtered out, and CDR3s that did not start with C, did not end with F or W, or were shorter than 7 amino acids were discarded. The MANAFEST web application was used to identify antigen-specific clonotypes by comparing peptide-stimulated wells against reference wells and other culture wells. Positive clones required FDR below 0.05, an odds ratio above 5, and productive frequency above 0.1% in at least two of three replicate wells. Cross-reactive clonotypes were defined as significantly expanded in both SARS-CoV-2 spike wells and at least one common cold coronavirus spike condition. CDR3 homology was assessed with Levenshtein distances (stringdist) and unrooted phylogenetic trees (ape) in R version 3.6.1. TCRdb reprocessed the public reads (quality trimming at Q25 with fastp, clone calling with MiXCR) and kept in-frame beta chains. Every distinct CDR3 protein forms one entry, paired with its most common genes and DNA. These V and J calls originate from TCRdb's pipeline instead of the authors' own analysis. The sample data list about 9,300 distinct CDR3 sequences, and roughly a third of these were observed just once. The top ten hold 15% to 20% of the sample.

The CDR3 goes from the cysteine to the phenylalanine over 17 residues. CDR3 DNA is the only sequence kept; it has 51 bases, read in frame from the first base. V drops 5 bases and J drops 0 bases, leaving 17 bases in between. CDR1 and CDR2, per the germline V gene, are MNHNS and SASEGT. In the paper's terms, the treatment or condition label means: approximately 11-day PBMC culture with coronavirus spike peptide pools or control peptides (ViraFEST assay). CD4+ T cells from unexposed donors were collected before the COVID-19 pandemic (2011-2018). To expand antigen-specific T cells with peptide pools and then pick out the expanded clonotypes through TCR sequencing, the study relied on the ViraFEST assay. Each well held 2 million or so PBMCs cultured in IMDM containing roughly 5% human AB serum and approximately 9.6 IU/ml IL-2, with around 9.7 ug/ml peptide pools added. Half of the culture medium was replaced with fresh IL-2-containing medium on days 3 and 7. CD4+ T cells were isolated after approximately eleven days of culture through negative selection using the EasySep CD4+ T cell isolation kit. Unexposed donor CD4+ T cells were tested for reactivity to SARS-CoV-2 S and N and four common cold coronavirus spike pools, as cell number allowed. PBMCs were separated from whole blood using Ficoll-Paque Plus gradient centrifugation and then either used fresh or cryopreserved at -140C. Culture conditions were generally each tested in triplicate wells. Leukapheresis product for the unexposed donors was purchased commercially.

The research as a whole found: The median count of SARS-CoV-2-reactive clonotypes went up from 20 to 25 after infection to approximately 40 after vaccination, although the change was not significant. The number of convalescent patients in the study was relatively small, and the study did not examine early timepoints following natural infection. Nearly all vaccine-specific clones in convalescent patients (304 of 307) were mono-reactive for SARS-CoV-2 spike rather than cross-reactive with common cold coronaviruses. In convalescent patients, a median around 90% of post-vaccine SARS-CoV-2-reactive clones were detected only after vaccination, suggesting vaccine-specific priming.

About this clonotype itself: Its antigen is still unknown. No base quality information exists; no much larger clone differs at one position.

The TCR comes from a human donor in good health. The sequencing input was CD4+ T cells from blood, cultured in vitro. The chain joins TRBV6-1 to TRBJ1-5, with the D segment identity uncertain. The bases are TGTGCCAGCAGTCCTCAGACCCCGGGCCGTAGCAATCAGCCCCAGCATTTT. It encodes CASSPQTPGRSNQPQHF.